This T cell receptor (beta chain) comes out of a study of T cells after yellow fever vaccination. Study at large: Any fraction with a low cell number was prepared using SMART-Seq v4 Ultra Low Input.

The sample holds a few counts of this clonotype. Its antigen is not identified. For TCR, cDNA came from 5'RACE template switching, which added a universal primer site and UMIs. TCRdb recomputed calls from the 5' RACE reads with MiXCR, one row per CDR3 protein. This table holds 250,000 to 350,000 distinct CDR3 sequences, around 4.4% found once. Notes on the study in general: Only a minor proportion of clonotypes was detected across both CD4 and CD8 compartments.

After removal of 4 bases from V and 2 bases from J, the junction contained 5 bases not matched to a gene. CDR3 length: 15 amino acids. Germline V gene sequence: CDR1 SGDLS, CDR2 YYNGEE. The material was PBMCs, obtained 15 days after the yellow fever booster vaccination. The J gene is TRBJ2-1, the V gene TRBV9, with TRBD2 identical over 8 bases. The receptor was derived from a man aged 18 to 30 who received the YFV17D yellow fever vaccine. CDR3 DNA: TGTGCCAGCAGCACGGGAGGGGCGGCCTACAATGAGCAGTTCTTC. Its translation is CASSTGGAAYNEQFF.